This is a list of T cell receptor beta chains from one sample in a study of OX40 agonist ivuxolimab in advanced cancers. Here immunoSEQ multiplex PCR was the method, and the copy in TCRdb shows in-frame clones only, minus some. The sample has tens of thousands of clones, roughly four fifths seen once. The sample consisted of CD4+ or CD8+ T cells sorted from blood, taken in a trial of the OX40 agonist ivuxolimab. The receptors were sampled from an adult with an advanced solid tumor such as melanoma, head and neck, liver or kidney cancer. Both conserved end residues are part of each CDR3. The D gene is left open where the match is weak. The size of a clone is reported for some rows only, either as once, few or many, or as a class for expanded clones.

j_gene | abundance | d_gene | v_gene | CDR3nt | CDR3aa
TRBJ2-5 | - | - | TRBV4-3 | TGCGCCAGCAGCCAAGCCTCTGAAGAGACCCAGTACTTC | CASSQASEETQYF
TRBJ1-2 | - | - | TRBV27 | TGTGCCAGCTCCCAACGGGGGATCTATGGCTACACCTTC | CASSQRGIYGYTF
TRBJ1-5 | - | TRBD1 | TRBV25-1 | TGTGCCAGCAGTGACGACAGGGCCTTAAGGCCCCAGCATTTT | CASSDDRALRPQHF
TRBJ1-2 | - | - | TRBV4-1 | TGCGCCAGCAGCCAAGATTTCGATAGGGTTTCCTATGGCTACACCTTC | CASSQDFDRVSYGYTF
TRBJ2-5 | - | - | TRBV27 | TGTGCCAGCAGTTTAATTTGGGGGCTCCCCCAAGAGACCCAGTACTTC | CASSLIWGLPQETQYF
TRBJ1-2 | - | TRBD1 | TRBV7-8 | TGTGCCAGCAGCTCGAACCGGGACAGCTATGGCTACACCTTC | CASSSNRDSYGYTF
TRBJ2-3 | - | - | TRBV5-1 | TGCGCCAGCAGCTCACCCTCCACAGATACGCAGTATTTT | CASSSPSTDTQYF
TRBJ1-1 | - | - | TRBV19 | TGTGCCAGTAGTTCTGAGCTAATGAACACTGAAGCTTTCTTT | CASSSELMNTEAFF
TRBJ2-4 | - | - | TRBV18 | TGTGCCAGCTCCCCGCCCGGGCCTTTAGCCAAAAACATTCAGTACTTC | CASSPPGPLAKNIQYF
TRBJ2-1 | - | - | TRBV5-5 | TGTGCCAGCAGCTTGGTAGGCCCACCTATCTACAATGAGCAGTTCTTC | CASSLVGPPIYNEQFF
TRBJ2-1 | - | TRBD1 | TRBV7-3 | TGTGCCAGCAGCCTGGACAGGGGACCTTACAATGAGCAGTTCTTC | CASSLDRGPYNEQFF
TRBJ2-7 | - | TRBD1 | TRBV5-1 | TGCGCCAGCAGCTTGCAGACAGGGGAGTACGAGCAGTACTTC | CASSLQTGEYEQYF
TRBJ2-1 | - | TRBD2 | TRBV7-2 | TGTGCCAGCAGCCGGGAGGGGCTAGCGGCGTACAATGAGCAGTTCTTC | CASSREGLAAYNEQFF
TRBJ2-2 | - | TRBD1 | TRBV6-1 | TGTGCCAGCAGTGAAGGGTGGACAGGGAACACCGGGGAGCTGTTTTTT | CASSEGWTGNTGELFF
TRBJ2-5 | - | TRBD2 | TRBV2 | TGTGCCAGCAGTGATGTGATCCTAGCGGGGGGTAGCGAGACCCAGTACTTC | CASSDVILAGGSETQYF
TRBJ2-3 | - | - | TRBV5-1 | TGCGCCAGCGGGGACACAGATACGCAGTATTTT | CASGDTDTQYF
TRBJ2-2 | - | TRBD2 | TRBV11-2 | TGTGCCAGCAGCTTACTCCGGGGGCTAGCGGGAACCGGGGAGCTGTTTTTT | CASSLLRGLAGTGELFF
TRBJ1-1 | - | - | TRBV5-1 | TGCGCCAGCAGCACTGGGACCCTGAACACTGAAGCTTTCTTT | CASSTGTLNTEAFF
TRBJ2-5 | - | TRBD1 | TRBV7-2 | TGTGCCAGCAGCTACCCCGAGAGAGGGGGCGCCGAGACCCAGTACTTC | CASSYPERGGAETQYF
TRBJ2-6 | once | TRBD1 | TRBV5-1 | TGCGCCAGCACGACAGGGGTCCAATCTGGGGCCAACGTCCTGACTTTC | CASTTGVQSGANVLTF
TRBJ2-4 | - | - | TRBV2 | TGTGCCAGCAGGGGGGGTACAGGGGCTAAAAACATTCAGTACTTC | CASRGGTGAKNIQYF